This T cell receptor (beta chain) derives from a study of shared clonotypes between healthy human individuals. With regard to this clone: Antigen specificity is unknown.

The CDR3 runs 14 residues. Trimming shortened V by 0 bases and J by 3 bases, and 7 bases separated the two germline ends. CDR1 is SGDLS and CDR2 is YYNGEE in the germline V gene. Sorted-subset replicate PCRs used 200 ng of genomic DNA. This amount corresponded to some 30,000 T cell genomes. The table came from immunoSEQ multiplex PCR; TCRdb's copy has only in-frame clones and leaves some out. The sample lists roughly 2.2 million clones; around 93% were seen once. The study's findings and limits: Large depth notwithstanding, sorted-subset sequencing proved incomplete by rarefaction. A reduction in generation probabilities was seen for non-shared clonotypes relative to those shared by all four donors.

The chain has TRBV9 and TRBJ2-1; D assignment may be TRBD1 or TRBD2 (5 bases each). The receptor comes from a man between 18 and 35 years old in good health. Some clones in this sample may be carry-over from other donors' samples. Sequencing was carried out using naive CD4+ T cells from PBMCs. Subset described: CD45RA+ positively selected. For the CDR3, the DNA is TGTGCCAGCAGCGTAGCGGGGCACTACAATGAGCAGTTCTTC. Translation gives CASSVAGHYNEQFF.